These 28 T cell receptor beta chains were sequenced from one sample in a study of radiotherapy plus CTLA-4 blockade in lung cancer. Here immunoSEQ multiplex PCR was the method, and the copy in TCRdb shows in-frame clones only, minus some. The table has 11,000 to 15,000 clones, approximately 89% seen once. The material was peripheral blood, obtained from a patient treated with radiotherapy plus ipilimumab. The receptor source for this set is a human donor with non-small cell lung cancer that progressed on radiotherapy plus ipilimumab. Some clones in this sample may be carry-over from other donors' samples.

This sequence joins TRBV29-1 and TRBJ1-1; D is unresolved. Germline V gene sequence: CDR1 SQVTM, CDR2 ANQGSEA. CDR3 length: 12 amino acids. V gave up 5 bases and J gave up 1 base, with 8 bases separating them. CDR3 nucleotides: TGCAGCGTTCTCAGGTCGAACACTGAAGCTTTCTTT. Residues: CSVLRSNTEAFF.

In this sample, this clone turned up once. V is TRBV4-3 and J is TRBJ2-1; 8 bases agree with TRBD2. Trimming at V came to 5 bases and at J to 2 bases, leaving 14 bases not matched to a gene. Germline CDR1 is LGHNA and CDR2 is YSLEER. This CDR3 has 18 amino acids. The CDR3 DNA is TGCGCCAGCAGCAAAGGGCGGGAGGCCCACCTAACCTACAATGAGCAGTTCTTC. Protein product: CASSKGREAHLTYNEQFF.

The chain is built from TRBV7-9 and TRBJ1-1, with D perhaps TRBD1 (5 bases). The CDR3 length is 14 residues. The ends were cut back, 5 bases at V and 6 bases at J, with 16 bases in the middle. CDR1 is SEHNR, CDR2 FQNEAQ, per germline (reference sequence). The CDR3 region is CASSPSGWVAEAFF. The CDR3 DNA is TGTGCCAGCAGCCCCTCAGGGTGGGTCGCTGAAGCTTTCTTT.

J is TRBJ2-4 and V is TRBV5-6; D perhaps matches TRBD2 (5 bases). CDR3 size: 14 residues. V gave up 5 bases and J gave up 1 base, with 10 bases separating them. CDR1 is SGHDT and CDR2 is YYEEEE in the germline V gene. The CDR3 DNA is TGTGCCAGCAGTCCACCGGGGGCCAAAAACATTCAGTACTTC. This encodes CASSPPGAKNIQYF.

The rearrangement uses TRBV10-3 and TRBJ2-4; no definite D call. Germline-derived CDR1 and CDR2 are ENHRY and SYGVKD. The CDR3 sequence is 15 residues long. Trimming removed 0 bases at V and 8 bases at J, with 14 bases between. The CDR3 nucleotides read TGTGCCATCAGTGAGTCTAACAGTCCGTGGGACATTCAGTACTTC. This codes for CAISESNSPWDIQYF.

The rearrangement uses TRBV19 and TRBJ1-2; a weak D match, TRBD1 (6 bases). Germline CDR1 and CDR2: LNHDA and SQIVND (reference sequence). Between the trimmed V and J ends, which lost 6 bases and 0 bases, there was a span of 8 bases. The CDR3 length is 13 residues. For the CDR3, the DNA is TGTGCCAGTAGGACAGGTTCTAACTATGGCTACACCTTC. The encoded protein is CASRTGSNYGYTF. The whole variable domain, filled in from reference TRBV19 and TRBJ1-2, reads DGGITQSPKYLFRKEGQNVTLSCEQNLNHDAMYWYRQDPGQGLRLIYYSQIVNDFQKGDIAEGYSVSREKKESFPLTVTSAQKNPTAFYLCASRTGSNYGYTFGSGTRLTVV.

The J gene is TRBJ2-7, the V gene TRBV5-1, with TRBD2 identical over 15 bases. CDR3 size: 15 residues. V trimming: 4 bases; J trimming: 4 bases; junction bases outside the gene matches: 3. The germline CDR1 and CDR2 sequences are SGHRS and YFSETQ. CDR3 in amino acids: CASSPGLAGGYEQYF. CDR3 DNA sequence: TGCGCCAGCAGCCCGGGACTAGCGGGAGGTTACGAGCAGTACTTC.

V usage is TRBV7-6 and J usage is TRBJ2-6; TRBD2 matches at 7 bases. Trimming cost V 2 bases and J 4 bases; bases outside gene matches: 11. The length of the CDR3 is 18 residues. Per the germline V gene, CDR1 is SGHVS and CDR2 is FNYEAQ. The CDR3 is CASSLFSGVPAGANVLTF. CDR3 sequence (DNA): TGTGCCAGCAGCTTATTCAGCGGGGTTCCTGCAGGGGCCAACGTCCTGACTTTC.

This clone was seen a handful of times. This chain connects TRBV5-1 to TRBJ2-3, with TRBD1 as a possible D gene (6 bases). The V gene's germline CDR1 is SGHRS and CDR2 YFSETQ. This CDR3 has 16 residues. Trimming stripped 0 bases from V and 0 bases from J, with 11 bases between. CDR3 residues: CASSLGAGDSTDTQYF. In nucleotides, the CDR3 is TGCGCCAGCAGCTTGGGGGCAGGGGATAGCACAGATACGCAGTATTTT.

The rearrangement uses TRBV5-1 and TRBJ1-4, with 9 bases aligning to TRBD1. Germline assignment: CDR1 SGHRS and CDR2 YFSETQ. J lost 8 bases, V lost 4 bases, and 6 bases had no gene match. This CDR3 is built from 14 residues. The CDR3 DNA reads TGCGCCAGCAGCGAGGGACAGGGAGGCGAAAAACTGTTTTTT. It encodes CASSEGQGGEKLFF.

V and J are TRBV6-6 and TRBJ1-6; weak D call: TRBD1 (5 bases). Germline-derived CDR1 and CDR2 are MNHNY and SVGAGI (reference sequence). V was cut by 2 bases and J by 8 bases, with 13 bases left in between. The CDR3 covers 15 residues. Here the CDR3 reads CASSYLDTRYSPLHF. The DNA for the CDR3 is TGTGCCAGCAGTTACCTGGACACCCGATATTCACCCCTCCACTTT.

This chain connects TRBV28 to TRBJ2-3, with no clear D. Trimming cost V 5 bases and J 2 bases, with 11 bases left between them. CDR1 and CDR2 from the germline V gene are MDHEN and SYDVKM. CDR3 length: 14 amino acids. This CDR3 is CASSPPSATDTQYF. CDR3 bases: TGTGCCAGCAGTCCCCCGAGCGCCACAGATACGCAGTATTTT.

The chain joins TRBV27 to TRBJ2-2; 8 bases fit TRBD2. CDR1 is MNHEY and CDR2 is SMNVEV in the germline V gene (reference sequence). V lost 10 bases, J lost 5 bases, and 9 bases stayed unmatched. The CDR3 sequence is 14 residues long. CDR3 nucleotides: TGTGCCACTCGGGGGGGTGGATGGACCGGGGAGCTGTTTTTT. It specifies CATRGGGWTGELFF.

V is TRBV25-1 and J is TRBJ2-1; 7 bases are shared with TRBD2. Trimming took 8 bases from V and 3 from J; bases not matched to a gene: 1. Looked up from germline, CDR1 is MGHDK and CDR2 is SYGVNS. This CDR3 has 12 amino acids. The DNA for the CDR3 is TGTGCCAGCGGACTAGGCTACAATGAGCAGTTCTTC. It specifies CASGLGYNEQFF.

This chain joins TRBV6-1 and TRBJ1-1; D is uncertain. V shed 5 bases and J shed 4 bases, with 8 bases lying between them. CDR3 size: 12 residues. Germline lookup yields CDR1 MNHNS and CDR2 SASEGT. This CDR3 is CASSRHSTEAFF. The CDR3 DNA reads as TGTGCCAGCAGTCGTCATAGCACTGAAGCTTTCTTT.

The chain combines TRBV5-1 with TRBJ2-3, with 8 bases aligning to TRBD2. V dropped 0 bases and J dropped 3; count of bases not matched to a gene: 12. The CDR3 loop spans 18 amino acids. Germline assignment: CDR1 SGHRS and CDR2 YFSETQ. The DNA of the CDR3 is TGCGCCAGCAGCTTGGGGCCTCGGCGGGGGGCGGGGACAGATACGCAGTATTTT. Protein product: CASSLGPRRGAGTDTQYF.

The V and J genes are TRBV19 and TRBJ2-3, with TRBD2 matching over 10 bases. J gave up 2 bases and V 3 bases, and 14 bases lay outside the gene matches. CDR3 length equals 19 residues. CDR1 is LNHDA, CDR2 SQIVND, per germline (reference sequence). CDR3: CASSMGPSGGVINTDTQYF. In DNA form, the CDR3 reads TGTGCCAGTAGTATGGGGCCTAGCGGGGGTGTAATCAACACAGATACGCAGTATTTT.

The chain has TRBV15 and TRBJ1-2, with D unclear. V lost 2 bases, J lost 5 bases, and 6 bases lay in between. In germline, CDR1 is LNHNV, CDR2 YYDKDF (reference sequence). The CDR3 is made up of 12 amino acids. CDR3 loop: CATSRRGYGYTF. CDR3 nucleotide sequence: TGTGCCACCAGCAGACGAGGATATGGCTACACCTTC.

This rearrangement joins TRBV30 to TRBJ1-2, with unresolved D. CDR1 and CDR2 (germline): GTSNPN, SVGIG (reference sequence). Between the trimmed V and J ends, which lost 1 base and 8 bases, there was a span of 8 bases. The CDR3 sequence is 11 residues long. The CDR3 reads CAWSDRVGYTF. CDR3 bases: TGTGCCTGGAGTGATCGGGTCGGCTACACCTTC.

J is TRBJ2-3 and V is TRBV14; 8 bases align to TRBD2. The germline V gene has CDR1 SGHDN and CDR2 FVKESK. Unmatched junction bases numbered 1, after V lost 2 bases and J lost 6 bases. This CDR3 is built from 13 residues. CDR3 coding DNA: TGTGCCAGCAGCCAACGGGGGGGGGATACGCAGTATTTT. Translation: CASSQRGGDTQYF. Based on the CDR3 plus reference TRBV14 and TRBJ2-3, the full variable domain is EAGVTQFPSHSVIEKGQTVTLRCDPISGHDNLYWYRRVMGKEIKFLLHFVKESKQDESGMPNNRFLAERTGGTYSTLKVQPAELEDSGVYFCASSQRGGDTQYFGPGTRLTVL.

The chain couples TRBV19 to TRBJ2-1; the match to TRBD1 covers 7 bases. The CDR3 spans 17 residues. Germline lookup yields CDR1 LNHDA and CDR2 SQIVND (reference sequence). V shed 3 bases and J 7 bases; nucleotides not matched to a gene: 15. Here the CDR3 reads CASSIRGQDGGLNEQFF. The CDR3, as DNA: TGTGCCAGTAGTATTCGTGGACAGGATGGAGGCCTGAATGAGCAGTTCTTC.

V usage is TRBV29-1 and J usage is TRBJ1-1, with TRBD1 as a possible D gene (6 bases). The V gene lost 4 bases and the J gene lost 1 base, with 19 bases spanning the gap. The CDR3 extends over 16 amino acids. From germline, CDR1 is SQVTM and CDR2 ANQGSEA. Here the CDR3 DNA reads TGCAGCGTTGGGACTTGGGGGGGCAGGAGGAACACTGAAGCTTTCTTT. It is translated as CSVGTWGGRRNTEAFF.

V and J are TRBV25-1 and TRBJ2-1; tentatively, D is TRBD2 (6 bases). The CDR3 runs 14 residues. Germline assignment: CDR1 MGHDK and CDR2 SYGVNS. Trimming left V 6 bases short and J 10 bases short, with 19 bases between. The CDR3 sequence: CASRYPGLANEQFF. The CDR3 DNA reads TGTGCCAGCAGGTATCCGGGACTCGCGAACGAGCAGTTCTTC.

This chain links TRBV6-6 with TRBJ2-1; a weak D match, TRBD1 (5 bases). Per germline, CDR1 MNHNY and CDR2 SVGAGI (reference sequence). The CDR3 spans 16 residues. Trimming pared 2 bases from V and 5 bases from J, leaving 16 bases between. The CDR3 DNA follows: TGTGCCAGCAGTTACCCGAAGGGCAGGGTCGACAATGAGCAGTTCTTC. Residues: CASSYPKGRVDNEQFF.

The CDR3 protein is CASSSQGGLSEKLFF. The CDR3 DNA reads TGTGCCAGCAGCTCACAGGGTGGGTTAAGTGAAAAACTGTTTTTT. This chain joins TRBV5-6 and TRBJ1-4, with D possibly being TRBD1 (6 bases). V was trimmed by 3 bases and J by 7 bases, leaving 16 bases between them. Germline V gives CDR1 SGHDT, CDR2 YYEEEE. CDR3 size: 15 residues.

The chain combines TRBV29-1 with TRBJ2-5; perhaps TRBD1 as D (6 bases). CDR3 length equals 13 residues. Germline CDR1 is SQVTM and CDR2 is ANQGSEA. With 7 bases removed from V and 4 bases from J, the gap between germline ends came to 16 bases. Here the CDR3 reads CSGNRAQGETQYF. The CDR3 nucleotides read TGCAGCGGAAACAGGGCCCAAGGAGAGACCCAGTACTTC.

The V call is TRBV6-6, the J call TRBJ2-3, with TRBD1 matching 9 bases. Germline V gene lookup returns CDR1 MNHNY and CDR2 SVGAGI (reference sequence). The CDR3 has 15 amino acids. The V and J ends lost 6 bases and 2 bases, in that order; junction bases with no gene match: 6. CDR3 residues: CASRPGQGNTDTQYF. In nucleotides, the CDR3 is TGTGCCAGCAGACCGGGACAGGGAAACACAGATACGCAGTATTTT.

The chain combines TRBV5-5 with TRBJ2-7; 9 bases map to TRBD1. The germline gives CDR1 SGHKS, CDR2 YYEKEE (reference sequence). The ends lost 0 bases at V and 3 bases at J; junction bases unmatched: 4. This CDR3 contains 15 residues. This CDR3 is CASSLAGTGLYEQYF. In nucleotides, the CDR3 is TGTGCCAGCAGCTTGGCCGGGACAGGGCTCTACGAGCAGTACTTC.